The 21 T cell receptor beta chains below were found in one sample sequenced in a study of blood T cell repertoires in COVID-19. This table comes from immunoSEQ multiplex PCR, and its TCRdb copy is limited to in-frame clones, with some not included. Of 200,000 or so clones in the sample, 75% to 85% were seen once. The sequenced material came from peripheral blood. The origin of the receptors is a middle-aged man who had recovered from COVID-19.

This rearrangement joins TRBV6-6 to TRBJ1-1, with D tentatively TRBD1 (5 bases). The CDR3 sequence is 15 residues long. V lost 2 bases to trimming and J lost 2 bases, with 12 bases between them. Germline V gene lookup returns CDR1 MNHNY and CDR2 SVGAGI (reference sequence). In DNA, the CDR3 is TGTGCCAGCAGTTACGGGCACAGGCCAAACACTGAAGCTTTCTTT. It translates to CASSYGHRPNTEAFF.

V usage is TRBV10-3 and J usage is TRBJ2-1; a weak D match, TRBD1 (6 bases). V was cut by 7 bases and J by 7 bases, with 17 bases left in between. This CDR3 contains 14 residues. CDR1 is ENHRY and CDR2 is SYGVKD in the germline V gene. The CDR3 loop is CAINPTGDGNEQFF. For the CDR3, the DNA is TGTGCCATCAACCCGACAGGAGACGGGAATGAGCAGTTCTTC.

V is TRBV7-2 and J is TRBJ1-2; D might be TRBD1 (5 bases). The germline gives CDR1 SGHTA, CDR2 FQGNSA. This CDR3 has 13 residues. The germline V and J ends were trimmed by 3 bases and 3 bases, with 8 bases remaining between them. This CDR3 is CASSLTEHYGYTF. The CDR3 nucleotides read TGTGCCAGCAGCTTGACAGAACACTATGGCTACACCTTC.

The gene calls are TRBV5-1 and TRBJ1-2; D is possibly TRBD1 (5 bases). Between the trimmed V and J ends, which lost 0 bases and 5 bases, there was a span of 8 bases. CDR1 SGHRS and CDR2 YFSETQ come from the germline V gene. The CDR3 has 13 residues. This chain's CDR3 is CASSLVPGYGYTF. The CDR3 DNA follows: TGCGCCAGCAGCTTGGTCCCAGGGTATGGCTACACCTTC.

This sequence joins TRBV4-3 and TRBJ2-3; 7 nucleotides align to TRBD2. This CDR3 has 16 residues. CDR1 and CDR2 from the germline V gene are LGHNA and YSLEER. The trim removed 1 base at V and 2 bases at J, leaving 6 bases unmatched. The CDR3 loop is CASSQVNRGVTDTQYF. The CDR3, as DNA: TGCGCCAGCAGCCAAGTGAACCGGGGGGTCACAGATACGCAGTATTTT.

This clone occurred a few times. V is TRBV5-8 and J is TRBJ1-5; 7 bases line up with TRBD1. Germline V CDR1 and CDR2: SGHTS, YDEGEE. The junction had 10 bases not matched to a gene; V was cut back by 4 bases and J by 9 bases. The CDR3 has 14 residues. In DNA, the CDR3 is TGTGCCAGCAGCCGTGGGGACAGCGCATGGCCCCAGCATTTT. Translated, it gives CASSRGDSAWPQHF.

The gene calls are TRBV6-5 and TRBJ2-7; D tentatively reads TRBD1 or TRBD2 (5 bases each). V was shortened by 10 bases and J by 1 base, with 17 bases between the two germline ends. Germline CDR1 and CDR2: MNHEY and SVGAGI. The CDR3 is 14 amino acids. CDR3 sequence reads: CATRDPEGSYEQYF. The CDR3 nucleotides read TGTGCCACCAGGGACCCCGAGGGATCCTACGAGCAGTACTTC.

This clone was observed at least ten times. The J gene is TRBJ2-1, the V gene TRBV29-1; weak D call: TRBD2 (6 bases). In germline, CDR1 is SQVTM, CDR2 ANQGSEA. The length of the CDR3 is 13 residues. V dropped 6 bases and J dropped 5 bases, with 14 bases sitting between them. CDR3 residues: CSVSGLTNNEQFF. CDR3 DNA sequence: TGCAGCGTGTCGGGACTGACCAACAATGAGCAGTTCTTC.

The genes are TRBV11-2 and TRBJ2-1; 10 positions agree with TRBD1. The germline V gene encodes CDR1 SGHAT and CDR2 FQNNGV. This CDR3 spans 15 amino acids. The V and J ends lost 1 base and 8 bases, in that order; junction bases with no gene match: 5. CDR3 sequence (DNA): TGTGCCAGCAGCTTAGCCCCGGGACAGGGGTATGAGCAGTTCTTC. Protein sequence: CASSLAPGQGYEQFF.

The chain is built from TRBV5-1 and TRBJ1-2, with 7 bases matching TRBD1. J lost 4 bases, V lost 0 bases, and 15 bases had no gene match. The CDR3 extends over 18 amino acids. Per the germline V gene, CDR1 is SGHRS and CDR2 is YFSETQ. CDR3 nucleotide sequence: TGCGCCAGCAGCTTGGGCGGACAGGAAGGTGCTCTATTCTATGGCTACACCTTC. This encodes CASSLGGQEGALFYGYTF.

This rearrangement joins TRBV28 to TRBJ1-3; the D gene is possibly TRBD1 (5 bases). Germline CDR1 MDHEN, CDR2 SYDVKM. The CDR3 sequence is 14 residues long. V lost 3 bases and J 7 bases, leaving 13 bases between the germline ends. CDR3 nucleotide sequence: TGTGCCAGCAGTTTGGGGCGAGCCTGGAACACCATATATTTT. Translation: CASSLGRAWNTIYF.

A single count supports this clone. This chain connects TRBV7-2 to TRBJ2-3; perhaps TRBD2 as D (6 bases). The germline V gene has CDR1 SGHTA and CDR2 FQGNSA. The CDR3 has 15 amino acids. The V end was cut by 5 bases, the J end by 1 base, with 13 bases between. The CDR3 here is CASSRSGPRTDTQYF. The CDR3 DNA reads as TGTGCCAGCAGCCGCAGCGGGCCTCGCACAGATACGCAGTATTTT. Using reference TRBV7-2 and TRBJ2-3 for the parts outside the CDR3, the full variable domain is GAGVSQSPSNKVTEKGKDVELRCDPISGHTALYWYRQSLGQGLEFLIYFQGNSAPDKSGLPSDRFSAERTGGSVSTLTIQRTQQEDSAVYLCASSRSGPRTDTQYFGPGTRLTVL.

The V call is TRBV27, the J call TRBJ2-6; 7 nucleotides align to TRBD1. Per germline, CDR1 MNHEY and CDR2 SMNVEV (reference sequence). With 7 bases clipped from V and 0 bases from J, the junction kept 9 bases outside the gene matches. The CDR3 runs to 17 residues. The CDR3 loop is CASKSQGVRSGANVLTF. In nucleotides, the CDR3 is TGTGCCAGCAAGAGTCAGGGGGTCCGCTCTGGGGCCAACGTCCTGACTTTC.

This clone was counted only a few times. The rearrangement uses TRBV30 and TRBJ2-1; D perhaps matches TRBD2 (6 bases). Germline V lookup: CDR1 GTSNPN, CDR2 SVGIG (reference sequence). The V and J ends lost 7 bases and 7 bases respectively, with 20 bases between them. CDR3 length: 14 residues. CDR3 loop: CAFKLWGTQNEQFF. The CDR3 DNA reads as TGTGCCTTTAAGTTGTGGGGGACTCAGAATGAGCAGTTCTTC.

The chain has TRBV14 and TRBJ1-2; no clear D gene. Between the trimmed V and J ends, which lost 0 bases and 7 bases, there was a span of 6 bases. Germline V gene data show CDR1 as SGHDN and CDR2 as FVKESK. The CDR3 extends over 12 amino acids. The DNA for the CDR3 is TGTGCCAGCAGCCAAGACCCGTTTGGCTACACCTTC. As protein: CASSQDPFGYTF.

The V gene is TRBV3-1 (or the pseudogene TRBV3-2), the J gene TRBJ1-5; no clear D gene. Germline-derived CDR1 and CDR2 are LGHDT and YNNKEL (reference sequence). V gave up 1 base and J gave up 5 bases, with 15 bases separating them. The CDR3 is 16 amino acids. This chain's CDR3 is CASSQGGGSLDQPQHF. CDR3 DNA sequence: TGTGCCAGCAGCCAAGGCGGAGGGTCTCTCGATCAGCCCCAGCATTTT.

The CDR3 sequence is CSAGLAEQFF. The DNA of the CDR3 is TGCAGCGCCGGACTAGCTGAGCAGTTCTTC. The chain is built from TRBV29-1 and TRBJ2-1, with TRBD2 identical over 8 bases. With V trimmed by 7 bases and J by 9 bases, 2 bases remained unmatched. The CDR3 totals 10 residues. Germline CDR1 is SQVTM and CDR2 is ANQGSEA.

This clone appeared a few times. J is TRBJ2-3 and V is TRBV5-4, with D maybe TRBD2 (5 bases). The V and J ends lost 4 bases and 5 bases respectively, with 14 bases between them. The CDR3 totals 14 residues. Germline V gives CDR1 SGHNT, CDR2 YYREEE (reference sequence). CDR3 loop: CASSRGRMGDTQYF. CDR3 sequence (DNA): TGTGCCAGCAGCCGGGGTCGAATGGGAGATACGCAGTATTTT.

V and J are TRBV14 and TRBJ1-2, with D perhaps matching TRBD1 (5 bases). Trimming took off 4 bases at V and 7 bases at J, with 16 bases between the two ends. The CDR3 spans 14 residues. Germline V lookup: CDR1 SGHDN, CDR2 FVKESK. The CDR3 loop reads CASSPPGSVIGYTF. In DNA form, the CDR3 reads TGTGCCAGCAGCCCCCCAGGGTCAGTTATTGGCTACACCTTC.

The chain recombines TRBV5-6 with TRBJ1-5; D might be TRBD1 (5 bases). V was cut by 1 base and J by 2 bases, with 7 bases left in between. The CDR3 loop spans 14 amino acids. Per the germline V gene, CDR1 is SGHDT and CDR2 is YYEEEE. The CDR3 bases are TGTGCCAGCAGCTTGCAGGGCGGCAATCAGCCCCAGCATTTT. Protein sequence: CASSLQGGNQPQHF.

This clone was seen repeatedly, ten times or more. The rearrangement uses TRBV6-5 and TRBJ1-3, with 7 nucleotides matching TRBD1. There are 14 residues in the CDR3. The germline V gene encodes CDR1 MNHEY and CDR2 SVGAGI. After removal of 6 bases from V and 2 bases from J, the junction contained 4 bases not matched to a gene. The CDR3 loop is CASRSQGAGNTIYF. CDR3 sequence (DNA): TGTGCCAGCAGATCGCAGGGGGCTGGAAACACCATATATTTT.